This T cell receptor (beta chain) was captured by sequencing in a study of shared clonotypes between healthy human individuals. Naive CD8 isolation took CD45RO-negative cells positively selected for CCR7 and excluded terminally differentiated effector memory CD45RA+ cells. The table came from immunoSEQ multiplex PCR; TCRdb's copy has only in-frame clones and leaves some out. The sample includes about 2.2 million clones, just over 90% of them seen just once. Sequences were obtained from naive CD8+ T cells from PBMCs. The clonotype comes from a man aged 18 to 29 in good health. Some clones in this sample may be carry-over from other donors' samples.

CDR3 coding DNA: TGTGCCAGTAGTTTGTCTCGACGGACCGGGGAGCTGTTTTTT. The encoded protein is CASSLSRRTGELFF. The chain recombines TRBV19 with TRBJ2-2; D call uncertain. The CDR3 is made up of 14 amino acids. Trimming stripped 5 bases from V and 5 bases from J, with 12 bases between. Germline CDR1 reads LNHDA; CDR2 reads SQIVND (reference sequence).